Listed here is a single TCR beta chain. The record originates from a study of blood T cell repertoires in COVID-19. The overall study: Specimens from acute and convalescent COVID-19 originated in the United States, Italy and Spain. In each case, the material was cDNA or gDNA derived from T cells, B-cell-depleted T cells, or PBMCs.

TCRdb's table, derived via immunoSEQ multiplex PCR, lists solely in-frame clones and lacks some. The table has about 220,000 clones, 75% to 85% seen once; the top ten hold less than 6%. Trimming removed 6 bases from V and 7 bases from J; junction bases left unmatched: 10. The CDR3 loop spans 15 amino acids. Germline CDR1 reads MNHEY; CDR2 reads SMNVEV (reference sequence). Sequenced material: peripheral blood. This receptor was obtained from a woman aged 70-85 years with COVID-19, enrolled during active disease. V gene TRBV27 combines with J gene TRBJ2-3, with TRBD1 matching over 10 bases. The chain's CDR3 is CASRTTGGLPNTQYF. In nucleotides, the CDR3 is TGTGCCAGCAGGACGACAGGGGGCTTGCCCAATACGCAGTATTTT.